One sample yielded the 14 T cell receptor beta chains listed below, sequenced in a study of blood T cells in healthy people across ages. Primers used in a second PCR of roughly 7 to 12 cycles were a sample-barcoded 5' primer and a J-beta primer mix. TCRdb used MiXCR to reprocess the 5' RACE reads, holding one entry per CDR3 protein. The data hold around 970,000 distinct CDR3 sequences, with about 51% observed a single time. The specimen was blood. The receptors shown here come from a woman aged 55-69 years in good health.

The chain carries TRBV10-3 and TRBJ1-1; D is unclear. The CDR3 runs to 15 residues. The germline V and J ends were trimmed by 10 bases and 5 bases, with 23 bases remaining between them. Germline lookup yields CDR1 ENHRY and CDR2 SYGVKD. In DNA, the CDR3 is TGTGCCACCTCTCTTACGGCGGAGCTCGGAACTGAAGCTTTCTTT. This codes for CATSLTAELGTEAFF.

The chain uses TRBV2 and TRBJ1-2; TRBD1 is a possible D gene (5 bases). Germline CDR1 is SNHLY and CDR2 is FYNNEI. V was shortened by 3 bases and J by 11 bases, with 13 bases between the two germline ends. The CDR3 loop spans 12 amino acids. CDR3 sequence reads: CASSDHWGGYTF. CDR3 nucleotide sequence: TGTGCCAGCAGTGATCATTGGGGGGGTTACACCTTC.

This rearrangement joins TRBV20-1 to TRBJ2-1, with TRBD2 identical over 13 bases. The CDR3 is made up of 16 amino acids. With V trimmed by 1 base and J by 5 bases, 5 bases remained unmatched. In germline, CDR1 is DFQATT, CDR2 SNEGSKA (reference sequence). CDR3 sequence (DNA): TGCAGTGCTAGAGCACCGGGACTAGCGGGACACAATGAGCAGTTCTTC. It encodes CSARAPGLAGHNEQFF.

The chain joins TRBV20-1 to TRBJ2-7; D is unresolved. Deletions cut 6 bases from V and 4 bases from J, with 13 bases between. The germline V gene has CDR1 DFQATT and CDR2 SNEGSKA (reference sequence). This CDR3 is built from 12 residues. This CDR3 is CSANRAVYEQYF. The CDR3 nucleotides are TGCAGTGCCAACCGGGCCGTTTACGAGCAGTACTTC.

This sequence joins TRBV2 and TRBJ2-5, with TRBD2 matching 8 bases. CDR3 length equals 14 residues. Losses at the gene ends were 1 base for V and 11 bases for J; bases not matched to a gene: 9. CDR1 is SNHLY, CDR2 FYNNEI, per germline. The CDR3 protein is CASSEEIAGREQYF. CDR3 coding DNA: TGTGCCAGCAGTGAAGAAATAGCGGGACGGGAGCAGTACTTC. Full variable domain (remainder filled in from reference TRBV2 and TRBJ2-5): EPEVTQTPSHQVTQMGQEVILRCVPISNHLYFYWYRQILGQKVEFLVSFYNNEISEKSEIFDDQFSVERPDGSNFTLKIRSTKLEDSAMYFCASSEEIAGREQYFGPGTRLLVL.

CDR3 DNA: TGCAGCGCTGGGACGAGGACTAGTAACAATGAGCAGTACTTC. Translation gives CSAGTRTSNNEQYF. V and J are TRBV29-1 and TRBJ2-7; TRBD2 agrees at 7 bases. The V segment lost 7 bases and the J segment 7 bases; nucleotides outside the gene matches: 16. CDR1 is SQVTM and CDR2 is ANQGSEA in the germline V gene. The CDR3 sequence is 14 residues long.

J is TRBJ2-3 and V is TRBV12-3 or TRBV12-4, with TRBD1 as a possible D gene (6 bases). The V gene lost 2 bases and the J gene lost 4 bases, with 13 bases spanning the gap. The CDR3 extends over 15 amino acids. CDR3 loop: CASSLPNGGADTQYF. The CDR3 DNA sequence: TGTGCCAGCAGTTTACCCAATGGGGGCGCAGATACGCAGTATTTT.

This clonotype has only a few counts. CDR3: CASSYYGSGANVLTF. The CDR3 DNA reads TGTGCCAGCAGTTACTACGGCTCTGGGGCCAACGTCCTGACTTTC. This chain joins TRBV6-2 or TRBV6-3 and TRBJ2-6; no firm D call. CDR1 is MNHEY, CDR2 SVGEGT, per germline. This CDR3 has 15 amino acids. Trimming removed 1 base from V and 0 bases from J, with 4 bases in between.

The rearrangement uses TRBV28 and TRBJ2-5; 13 bases line up with TRBD2. V shed 5 bases, J shed 12 bases, and the junction held 6 bases outside the gene matches. The CDR3 is 13 amino acids. Germline assignment: CDR1 MDHEN and CDR2 SYDVKM. The CDR3: CASSILAGGAEYF. In DNA, the CDR3 is TGTGCCAGCAGTATACTAGCGGGAGGGGCGGAGTACTTC.

The gene calls are TRBV7-9 and TRBJ1-1; no clear D gene. Germline V gene data show CDR1 as SEHNR and CDR2 as FQNEAQ (reference sequence). Trimming stripped 0 bases from V and 6 bases from J, with 14 bases between. The CDR3 loop spans 15 amino acids. CDR3 loop: CASSLASEEIPEAFF. In DNA form, the CDR3 reads TGTGCCAGCAGCTTAGCGAGCGAGGAGATCCCTGAAGCTTTCTTT. The entire variable domain, with the rest obtained from reference TRBV7-9 and TRBJ1-1, is as follows: DTGVSQNPRHKITKRGQNVTFRCDPISEHNRLYWYRQTLGQGPEFLTYFQNEAQLEKSRLLSDRFSAERPKGSFSTLEIQRTEQGDSAMYLCASSLASEEIPEAFFGQGTRLTVV.

The V call is TRBV25-1, the J call TRBJ2-4, with D perhaps assigned TRBD1 or TRBD2 (6 bases each). With 10 bases removed from V and 7 bases from J, the gap between germline ends came to 26 bases. The germline V gene has CDR1 MGHDK and CDR2 SYGVNS. This CDR3 contains 16 residues. The CDR3 region is CATQGPRERGSNIQYF. The DNA for the CDR3 is TGTGCCACTCAGGGTCCACGGGAGAGGGGGTCGAACATTCAGTACTTC. The entire variable domain, with the rest obtained from reference TRBV25-1 and TRBJ2-4, is as follows: EADIYQTPRYLVIGTGKKITLECSQTMGHDKMYWYQQDPGMELHLIHYSYGVNSTEKGDLSSESTVSRIRTEHFPLTLESARPSHTSQYLCATQGPRERGSNIQYFGAGTRLSVL.

This clonotype appeared a few times. The chain couples TRBV5-5 to TRBJ2-5; D is perhaps TRBD1 (6 bases). Germline-derived CDR1 and CDR2 are SGHKS and YYEKEE (reference sequence). This CDR3 has 14 amino acids. V was pared by 1 base and J by 3 bases, with 10 bases between. CDR3 nucleotides: TGTGCCAGCAGCTTGAGGAGGACAGAAGAGACCCAGTACTTC. Protein sequence: CASSLRRTEETQYF.

This clonotype was found a few times. The chain couples TRBV2 to TRBJ2-4; TRBD1 might be the D (5 bases). V was pared by 5 bases and J by 0 bases, with 11 bases between. The CDR3 contains 15 residues. Germline loops: CDR1 SNHLY, CDR2 FYNNEI. The CDR3 protein is CASSIQGAAKNIQYF. CDR3 nucleotide sequence: TGTGCCAGCAGTATTCAAGGGGCAGCCAAAAACATTCAGTACTTC.

This clonotype was counted only a few times. The J gene is TRBJ1-5, the V gene TRBV4-1; D is undetermined. This CDR3 spans 13 amino acids. Germline V gene sequence: CDR1 MGHRA, CDR2 YSYEKL. Trimming removed 0 bases from V and 5 bases from J, with 5 bases in between. The CDR3 DNA follows: TGCGCCAGCAGCCAAGACAGATATCAGCCCCAGCATTTT. It codes for CASSQDRYQPQHF.